This TCR beta chain was obtained from a study of glioma-infiltrating T cells after dendritic cell vaccination. Findings of the study overall: Patients with more pretreatment TILs had longer time to progression and survival.

Documented time point: after dendritic cell vaccination, including at tumor progression/relapse. None of the glioblastoma patients had an isocitrate dehydrogenase mutation. Blood PBMC samples: pre-vaccination, two weeks post third vaccination, and at tumor progression. Regarding this clone: Its target is not known.

The V end was cut by 4 bases, the J end by 4 bases, with 15 bases between. CDR3 length: 15 residues. Germline V gene lookup returns CDR1 SGDLS and CDR2 YYNGEE. TCRdb's table, derived via immunoSEQ multiplex PCR, lists solely in-frame clones and lacks some. This table holds some 99,000 clones, about 85% found once. This TCR came from a human donor with glioblastoma. The chain couples TRBV9 to TRBJ1-3; D perhaps matches TRBD1 (6 bases). The source material was blood, sampled after dendritic cell vaccination. CDR3 bases: TGTGCCAGCAGCTTCGAACAGGGTAGGGGAAACACCATATATTTT. Translated, it gives CASSFEQGRGNTIYF.